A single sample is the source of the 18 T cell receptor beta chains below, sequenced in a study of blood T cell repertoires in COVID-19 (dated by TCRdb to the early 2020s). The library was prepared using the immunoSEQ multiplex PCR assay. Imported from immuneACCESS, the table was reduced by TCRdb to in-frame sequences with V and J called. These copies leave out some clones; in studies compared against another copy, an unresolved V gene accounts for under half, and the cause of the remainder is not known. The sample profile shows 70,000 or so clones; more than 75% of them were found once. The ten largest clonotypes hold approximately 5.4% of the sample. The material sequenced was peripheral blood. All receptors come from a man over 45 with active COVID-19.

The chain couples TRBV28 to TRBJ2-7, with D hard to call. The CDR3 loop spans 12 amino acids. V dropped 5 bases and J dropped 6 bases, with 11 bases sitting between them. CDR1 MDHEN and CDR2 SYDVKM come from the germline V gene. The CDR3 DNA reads TGTGCCAGCAGTCTAGGTTCGGGCGAGCAGTACTTC. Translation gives CASSLGSGEQYF.

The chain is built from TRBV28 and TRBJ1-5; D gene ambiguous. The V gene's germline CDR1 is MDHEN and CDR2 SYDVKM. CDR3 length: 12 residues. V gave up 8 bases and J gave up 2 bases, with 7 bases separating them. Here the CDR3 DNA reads TGTGCCAGCTGCCCGGGCAATCAGCCCCAGCATTTT. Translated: CASCPGNQPQHF.

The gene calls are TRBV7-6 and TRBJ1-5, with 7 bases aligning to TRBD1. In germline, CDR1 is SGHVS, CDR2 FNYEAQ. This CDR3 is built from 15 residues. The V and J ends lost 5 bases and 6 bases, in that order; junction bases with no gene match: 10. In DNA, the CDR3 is TGTGCCAGCAGCGGTGGACGCAGGGGGAGTCAGCCCCAGCATTTT. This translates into CASSGGRRGSQPQHF.

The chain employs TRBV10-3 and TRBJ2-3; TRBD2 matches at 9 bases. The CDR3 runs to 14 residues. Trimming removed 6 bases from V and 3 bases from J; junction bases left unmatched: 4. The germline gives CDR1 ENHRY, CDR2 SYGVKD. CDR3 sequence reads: CAIRGLAQTDTQYF. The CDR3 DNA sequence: TGTGCCATCAGGGGACTAGCTCAGACAGATACGCAGTATTTT.

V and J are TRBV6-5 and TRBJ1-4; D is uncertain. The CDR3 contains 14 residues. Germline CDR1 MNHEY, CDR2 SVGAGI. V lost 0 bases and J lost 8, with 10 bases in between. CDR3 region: CASSYSKTGEKLFF. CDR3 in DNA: TGTGCCAGCAGTTACTCTAAGACGGGAGAAAAACTGTTTTTT.

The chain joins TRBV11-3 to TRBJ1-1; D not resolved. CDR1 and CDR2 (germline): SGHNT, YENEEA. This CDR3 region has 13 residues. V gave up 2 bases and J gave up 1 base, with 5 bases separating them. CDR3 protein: CASSLYGNTEAFF. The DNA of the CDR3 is TGTGCCAGCAGCTTATACGGGAACACTGAAGCTTTCTTT.

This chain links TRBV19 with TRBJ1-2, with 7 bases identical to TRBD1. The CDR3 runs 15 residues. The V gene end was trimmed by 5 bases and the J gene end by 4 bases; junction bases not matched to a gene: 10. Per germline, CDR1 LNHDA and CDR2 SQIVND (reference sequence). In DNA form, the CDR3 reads TGTGCCAGTAGTGTGCGACAGGGAGCCCGCTATGGCTACACCTTC. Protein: CASSVRQGARYGYTF.

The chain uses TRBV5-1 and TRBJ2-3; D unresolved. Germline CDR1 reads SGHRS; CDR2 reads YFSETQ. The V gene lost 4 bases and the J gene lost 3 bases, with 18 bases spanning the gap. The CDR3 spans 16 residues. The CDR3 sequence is CASSPTGYGNTDTQYF. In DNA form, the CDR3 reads TGCGCCAGCAGCCCCACGGGTTATGGCAATACAGATACGCAGTATTTT. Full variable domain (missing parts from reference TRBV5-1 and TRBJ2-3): KAGVTQTPRYLIKTRGQQVTLSCSPISGHRSVSWYQQTPGQGLQFLFEYFSETQRNKGNFPGRFSGRQFSNSRSEMNVSTLELGDSALYLCASSPTGYGNTDTQYFGPGTRLTVL.

The CDR3, as DNA: TGTGCCAGCAGCTTATCTGGTGGCGGCTACACCTTC. Translated, it gives CASSLSGGGYTF. The chain links TRBV7-8 to TRBJ1-2; D uncertain. The CDR3 is 12 residues long. Deletions cut 2 bases from V and 8 bases from J, with 9 bases between. Germline assignment: CDR1 SGHVS and CDR2 FQNEAQ.

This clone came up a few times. The CDR3 DNA follows: TGTGCCAGCAGCTTAGACACAGACCGTGGCTACACCTTC. Translated: CASSLDTDRGYTF. The rearrangement uses TRBV7-9 and TRBJ1-2; no definite D call. The CDR3 extends over 13 amino acids. Germline V gene lookup returns CDR1 SEHNR and CDR2 FQNEAQ (reference sequence). V lost 1 base to trimming and J lost 7 bases, with 10 bases between them.

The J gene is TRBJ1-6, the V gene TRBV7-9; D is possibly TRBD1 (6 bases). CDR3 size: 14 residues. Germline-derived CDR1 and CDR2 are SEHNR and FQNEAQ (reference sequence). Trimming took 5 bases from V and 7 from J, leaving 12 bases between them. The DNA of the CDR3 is TGTGCCAGCAGCAAGACAGGTCCAAATTCACCCCTCCACTTT. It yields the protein CASSKTGPNSPLHF. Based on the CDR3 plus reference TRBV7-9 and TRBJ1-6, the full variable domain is DTGVSQNPRHKITKRGQNVTFRCDPISEHNRLYWYRQTLGQGPEFLTYFQNEAQLEKSRLLSDRFSAERPKGSFSTLEIQRTEQGDSAMYLCASSKTGPNSPLHFGNGTRLTVT.

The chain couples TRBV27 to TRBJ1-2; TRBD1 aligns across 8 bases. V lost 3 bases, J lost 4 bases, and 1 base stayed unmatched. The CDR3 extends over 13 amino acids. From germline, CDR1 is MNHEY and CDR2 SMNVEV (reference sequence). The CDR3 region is CASSLDRAYGYTF. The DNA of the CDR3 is TGTGCCAGCAGTTTGGACAGGGCCTATGGCTACACCTTC.

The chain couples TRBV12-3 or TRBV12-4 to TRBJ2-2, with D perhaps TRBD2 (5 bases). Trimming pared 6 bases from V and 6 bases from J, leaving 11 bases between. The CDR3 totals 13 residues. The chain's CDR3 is CASRPTSPGELFF. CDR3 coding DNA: TGTGCCAGCAGACCTACTAGTCCCGGGGAGCTGTTTTTT.

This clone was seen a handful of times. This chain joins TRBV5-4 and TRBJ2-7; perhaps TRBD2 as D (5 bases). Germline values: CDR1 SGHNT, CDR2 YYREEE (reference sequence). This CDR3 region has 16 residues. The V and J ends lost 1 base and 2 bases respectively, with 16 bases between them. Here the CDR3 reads CASSLFGRGPAYEQYF. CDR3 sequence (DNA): TGTGCCAGCAGCTTGTTTGGTCGGGGTCCCGCCTACGAGCAGTACTTC. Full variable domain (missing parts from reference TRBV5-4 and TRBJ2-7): ETGVTQSPTHLIKTRGQQVTLRCSSQSGHNTVSWYQQALGQGPQFIFQYYREEENGRGNFPPRFSGLQFPNYSSELNVNALELDDSALYLCASSLFGRGPAYEQYFGPGTRLTVT.

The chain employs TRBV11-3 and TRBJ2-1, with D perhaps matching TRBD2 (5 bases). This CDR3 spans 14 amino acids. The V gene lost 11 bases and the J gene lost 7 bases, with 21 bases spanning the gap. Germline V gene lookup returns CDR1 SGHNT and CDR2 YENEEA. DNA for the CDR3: TGTGCCCCCCTTATGGGAGCGGTCTATAATGAGCAGTTCTTC. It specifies CAPLMGAVYNEQFF.

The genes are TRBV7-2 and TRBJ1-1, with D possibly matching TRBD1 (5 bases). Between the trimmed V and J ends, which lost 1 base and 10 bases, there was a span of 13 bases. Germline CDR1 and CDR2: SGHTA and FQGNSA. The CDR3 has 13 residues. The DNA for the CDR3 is TGTGCCAGCAGCTTAGGCAGGCACCAGGGAGCTTTCTTT. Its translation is CASSLGRHQGAFF.

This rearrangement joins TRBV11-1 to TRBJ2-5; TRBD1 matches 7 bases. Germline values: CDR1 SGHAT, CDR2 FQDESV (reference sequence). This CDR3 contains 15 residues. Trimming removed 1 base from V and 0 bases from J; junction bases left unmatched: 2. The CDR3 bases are TGTGCCAGCAGCTTAGGGACAGGCCACCAAGAGACCCAGTACTTC. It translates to CASSLGTGHQETQYF.

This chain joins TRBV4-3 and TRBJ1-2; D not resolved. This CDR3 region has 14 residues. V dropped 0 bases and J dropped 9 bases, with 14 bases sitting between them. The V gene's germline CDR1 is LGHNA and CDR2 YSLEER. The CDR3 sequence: CASSQDLAAARYTF. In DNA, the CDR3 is TGCGCCAGCAGCCAAGATCTCGCGGCCGCCCGCTACACCTTC.